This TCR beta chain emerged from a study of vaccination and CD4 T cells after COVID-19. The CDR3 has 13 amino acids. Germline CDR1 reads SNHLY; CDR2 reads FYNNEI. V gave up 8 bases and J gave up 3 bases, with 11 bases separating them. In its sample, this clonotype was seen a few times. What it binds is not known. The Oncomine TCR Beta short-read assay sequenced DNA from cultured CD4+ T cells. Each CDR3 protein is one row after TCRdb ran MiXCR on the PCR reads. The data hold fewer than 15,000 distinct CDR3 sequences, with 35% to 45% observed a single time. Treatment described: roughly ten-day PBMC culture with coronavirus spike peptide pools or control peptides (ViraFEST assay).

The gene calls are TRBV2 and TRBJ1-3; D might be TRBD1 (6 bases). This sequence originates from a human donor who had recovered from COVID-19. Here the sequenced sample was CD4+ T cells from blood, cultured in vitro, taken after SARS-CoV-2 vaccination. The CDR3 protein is CASAGGIGNTIYF. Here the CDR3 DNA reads TGTGCCAGCGCCGGGGGCATTGGAAACACCATATATTTT.